These 21 T cell receptor beta chains were sequenced from one sample in a study of shared clonotypes between healthy human individuals. Repertoires were generated with immunoSEQ multiplex PCR, while TCRdb's copy carries only in-frame clones and drops some. This table has roughly 2.2 million clones, under 95% appearing once. The specimen was naive CD4+ T cells from PBMCs. Described subset: CD45RA+ positively selected. The source of these receptors is a man aged 18-30 years in good health. Some clones in this sample may be carry-over from other donors' samples.

CDR3 residues: CASSLSGDRRGYGYTF. The CDR3 DNA reads TGTGCCAGCAGTTTATCAGGGGACAGGCGGGGCTATGGCTACACCTTC. The chain has TRBV27 and TRBJ1-2, with 8 bases identical to TRBD1. V trimming: 0 bases; J trimming: 4 bases; junction bases outside the gene matches: 7. This CDR3 comprises 16 residues. Looked up from germline, CDR1 is MNHEY and CDR2 is SMNVEV (reference sequence).

As regards this clone: At the DNA level, this CDR3 is encoded by other sequences in the same sample as well. The rearrangement joins TRBV28 to TRBJ1-2, with no clear D. With 4 bases removed from V and 2 bases from J, the gap between germline ends came to 5 bases. This CDR3 comprises 12 residues. Germline V gives CDR1 MDHEN, CDR2 SYDVKM. The DNA of the CDR3 is TGTGCCAGCAGTTCACGGAACTATGGCTACACCTTC. It encodes CASSSRNYGYTF.

V and J are TRBV28 and TRBJ2-7; 11 bases are a match to TRBD2. Looked up from germline, CDR1 is MDHEN and CDR2 is SYDVKM. The CDR3 is 15 amino acids. V lost 8 bases to trimming and J lost 3 bases; unmatched junction nucleotides: 9. In DNA, the CDR3 is TGTGCCAGCGAGACTAGCGGGATAGCCGGCTACGAGCAGTACTTC. Protein sequence: CASETSGIAGYEQYF.

The chain is built from TRBV7-2 and TRBJ2-3; 7 bases map to TRBD2. This CDR3 contains 17 residues. Trimming removed 5 bases from V and 1 base from J; junction bases left unmatched: 12. In germline, CDR1 is SGHTA, CDR2 FQGNSA. CDR3 sequence: CASSRPGREQGTDTQYF. Here the CDR3 DNA reads TGTGCCAGCAGCCGCCCGGGGCGGGAGCAGGGCACAGATACGCAGTATTTT. Complete variable domain (other parts from reference TRBV7-2 and TRBJ2-3): GAGVSQSPSNKVTEKGKDVELRCDPISGHTALYWYRQSLGQGLEFLIYFQGNSAPDKSGLPSDRFSAERTGGSVSTLTIQRTQQEDSAVYLCASSRPGREQGTDTQYFGPGTRLTVL.

CDR3 sequence: CASSLADETQYF. The DNA of the CDR3 is TGTGCCAGCAGCTTAGCGGATGAGACCCAGTACTTC. The V gene is TRBV7-2, the J gene TRBJ2-5; no reliable D call. CDR3 length: 12 amino acids. V lost 0 bases to trimming and J lost 5 bases, with 4 bases between them. In germline, CDR1 is SGHTA, CDR2 FQGNSA.

The genes are TRBV7-6 and TRBJ2-3; 8 bases map to TRBD2. Germline loops: CDR1 SGHVS, CDR2 FNYEAQ. With 4 bases clipped from V and 2 bases from J, the junction kept 2 bases outside the gene matches. CDR3 size: 14 residues. Here the CDR3 reads CASSWTSYTDTQYF. CDR3 DNA: TGTGCCAGCAGCTGGACTAGCTACACAGATACGCAGTATTTT.

Points on this clone: Additional DNA sequences in this sample encode the identical CDR3. CDR3 DNA: TGCGCCAGCAGCTTCGGGGCTCAAGAGACCCAGTACTTC. It translates to CASSFGAQETQYF. V is TRBV5-1 and J is TRBJ2-5; either TRBD1 or TRBD2 may fit D (5 bases each). The CDR3 runs to 13 residues. V was clipped by 2 bases and J by 2 bases, with 7 bases between them. The germline gives CDR1 SGHRS, CDR2 YFSETQ.

The genes are TRBV7-8 and TRBJ1-2; no definite D call. CDR3 length: 13 amino acids. The V end lost 2 bases, the J end lost 8 bases, and 12 bases lay between the germline ends. CDR1 SGHVS and CDR2 FQNEAQ come from the germline V gene. CDR3: CASSLTFRTGYTF. For the CDR3, the DNA is TGTGCCAGCAGCTTAACTTTTAGGACCGGCTACACCTTC.

V is TRBV7-9 and J is TRBJ1-5, with unresolved D. Germline values: CDR1 SEHNR, CDR2 FQNEAQ (reference sequence). With 3 bases removed from V and 2 bases from J, the gap between germline ends came to 8 bases. This CDR3 has 14 residues. CDR3 region: CASSFGLGNQPQHF. Written as DNA, the CDR3 is TGTGCCAGCAGCTTCGGTCTCGGCAATCAGCCCCAGCATTTT.

CDR3 loop: CAIRSGTENTEAFF. DNA for the CDR3: TGTGCCATCAGGTCCGGGACAGAAAACACTGAAGCTTTCTTT. This chain links TRBV10-3 with TRBJ1-1; 7 bases map to TRBD1. This CDR3 has 14 amino acids. The V gene's germline CDR1 is ENHRY and CDR2 SYGVKD. With V trimmed by 6 bases and J by 2 bases, 6 bases remained unmatched.

The genes are TRBV5-1 and TRBJ1-2, with TRBD1 matching over 7 bases. The CDR3 contains 13 residues. Germline trimming cut 2 bases from V and 6 bases from J; bases unmatched to any gene: 4. CDR1 and CDR2 from the germline V gene are SGHRS and YFSETQ. The CDR3 bases are TGCGCCAGCAGCTTACGGCAGGGGGATGGCTACACCTTC. It specifies CASSLRQGDGYTF.

The rearrangement joins TRBV14 to TRBJ1-2; weak D call: TRBD1 (6 bases). This CDR3 has 13 residues. CDR1 is SGHDN, CDR2 FVKESK, per germline. Trimming took off 1 base at V and 7 bases at J, with 10 bases between the two ends. The CDR3 protein is CASSQARGAGYTF. The CDR3, as DNA: TGTGCCAGCAGCCAAGCCAGGGGTGCTGGCTACACCTTC.

This chain links TRBV6-5 with TRBJ1-3, with unresolved D. This CDR3 is built from 12 residues. V shed 8 bases and J shed 0 bases, with 5 bases lying between them. CDR1 is MNHEY, CDR2 SVGAGI, per germline. The CDR3 spells CASLDSGNTIYF. DNA of the CDR3: TGTGCCAGCCTCGACTCTGGAAACACCATATATTTT.

This chain connects TRBV19 to TRBJ2-7, with TRBD1 as a possible D gene (6 bases). Trimming took 1 base from V and 2 from J, leaving 15 bases between them. The germline V gene has CDR1 LNHDA and CDR2 SQIVND (reference sequence). The CDR3 is made up of 16 amino acids. The CDR3 coding sequence is TGTGCCAGTAGTATAGGCGGAGCAGGGGTTACCTACGAGCAGTACTTC. It is translated as CASSIGGAGVTYEQYF.

The J gene is TRBJ2-2, the V gene TRBV2; 8 bases line up with TRBD1. With 9 bases clipped from V and 4 bases from J, the junction kept 13 bases outside the gene matches. Germline V lookup: CDR1 SNHLY, CDR2 FYNNEI. This CDR3 has 16 residues. Written as DNA, the CDR3 is TGTGCCAGTACCCAGGGGGCAGGGACATTCACCGGGGAGCTGTTTTTT. Protein: CASTQGAGTFTGELFF.

CDR3 bases: TGTGCCAGCAACCCGAGGGGGGAAATCACAGATACGCAGTATTTT. Translating it yields CASNPRGEITDTQYF. The chain carries TRBV6-8 and TRBJ2-3, with D tentatively TRBD1 or TRBD2 (6 bases each). CDR1 is MNHGY, CDR2 SAAAGT, per germline. CDR3 length: 15 amino acids. The V end was cut by 7 bases, the J end by 2 bases, with 16 bases between.

The chain uses TRBV2 and TRBJ2-7; TRBD1 agrees at 8 bases. The CDR3 consists of 15 residues. Germline V gene data show CDR1 as SNHLY and CDR2 as FYNNEI. J was trimmed by 2 bases and V by 1 base; bases with no gene match: 4. For the CDR3, the DNA is TGTGCCAGCAGTGAAGGGGACAGGAAGGCCTACGAGCAGTACTTC. Protein product: CASSEGDRKAYEQYF. The full variable domain, its missing parts supplied by reference TRBV2 and TRBJ2-7, is EPEVTQTPSHQVTQMGQEVILRCVPISNHLYFYWYRQILGQKVEFLVSFYNNEISEKSEIFDDQFSVERPDGSNFTLKIRSTKLEDSAMYFCASSEGDRKAYEQYFGPGTRLTVT.

This CDR3 reads CATRDGYLGYTF. In nucleotides, the CDR3 is TGTGCCACCAGGGACGGATATCTTGGCTACACCTTC. This chain connects TRBV28 to TRBJ1-2, with D perhaps TRBD1 (5 bases). Germline values: CDR1 MDHEN, CDR2 SYDVKM. The CDR3 covers 12 residues. V lost 10 bases and J lost 7, with 16 bases in between.

CDR3 sequence reads: CASSSDYEQFF. CDR3 DNA: TGCGCCAGCAGCTCCGACTATGAGCAGTTCTTC. This rearrangement joins TRBV5-1 to TRBJ2-1; D gene uncertain. The CDR3 covers 11 residues. Germline assignment: CDR1 SGHRS and CDR2 YFSETQ. Trimming left V 3 bases short and J 8 bases short, with 6 bases between.

This clone was picked up a small number of times. DNA for the CDR3: TGTGCCAGCAGCCGAGGAAGCGAAGCTTTCTTT. Its translation is CASSRGSEAFF. The chain has TRBV25-1 and TRBJ1-1, with D hard to call. Germline V gives CDR1 MGHDK, CDR2 SYGVNS. The CDR3 runs to 11 residues. V lost 6 bases and J 8 bases, leaving 10 bases between the germline ends.

The genes are TRBV18 and TRBJ1-1; 9 nucleotides agree with TRBD1. This CDR3 region has 15 residues. V dropped 0 bases and J dropped 6; count of bases not matched to a gene: 5. Germline-derived CDR1 and CDR2 are KGHSH and LQKENI. The CDR3 loop reads CASSPPNRGRAEAFF. CDR3 nucleotide sequence: TGTGCCAGCTCACCACCGAACAGGGGGCGGGCTGAAGCTTTCTTT.